This is a list of T cell receptor beta chains from one sample in a study of regulatory T cells in long-lasting Graves disease. TCRdb independently ran MiXCR on the multiplex PCR reads; one entry per CDR3 protein. The sample records some 440,000 distinct CDR3 sequences, less than 25% being singletons. The specimen comprised peripheral blood mononuclear cells (PBMCs), sampled when the disease was refractory, from a patient treated with antithyroid drugs. The receptors here all came from a female donor with Graves disease. Both conserved end residues are part of each CDR3. A D gene is named only where the DNA matches it firmly. Size is stated for part of the rows, as once, few or many counts, or as a class when the clone is expanded.

TRBV20-1	.	few	TRBJ1-2	CSARHKPYYGYTF	TGCAGTGCTAGGCACAAGCCTTATTATGGCTACACCTTC
TRBV5-5	.	.	TRBJ1-5	CASRPTAGDSNQPQHF	TGTGCCAGCAGACCCACCGCAGGGGATAGCAATCAGCCCCAGCATTTT
TRBV27	.	many	TRBJ2-7	CASSYGGPTEQYF	TGTGCCAGCAGTTACGGGGGCCCTACTGAGCAGTACTTC
TRBV28	.	.	TRBJ2-3	CASGRQVSTDTQYF	TGTGCCAGCGGCAGACAGGTTAGCACAGATACGCAGTATTTT
TRBV6-1	.	.	TRBJ1-1	CASSDRHGTEAFF	TGTGCCAGCAGTGACCGCCATGGAACTGAAGCTTTCTTT
TRBV19	.	.	TRBJ2-2	CASGRTAHTGELFF	TGTGCCAGTGGTCGGACAGCCCACACCGGGGAGCTGTTTTTT
TRBV12-3/TRBV12-4	.	many	TRBJ2-2	CASSFGTVNTGELFF	TGTGCCAGCAGTTTTGGGACGGTGAACACCGGGGAGCTGTTTTTT
TRBV6-1	.	many	TRBJ2-7	CASQRTAVYEQYF	TGTGCCAGCCAGCGGACGGCGGTCTACGAGCAGTACTTC
TRBV11-2	TRBD2	few	TRBJ2-7	CASSLGLVGAGAKYEQYF	TGTGCCAGCAGCTTGGGCCTCGTCGGGGCGGGAGCTAAATACGAGCAGTACTTC
TRBV6-1	.	many	TRBJ1-6	CASSLPGYNSPLHF	TGTGCCAGCAGTCTCCCGGGGTATAATTCACCCCTCCACTTT
TRBV7-3	.	.	TRBJ2-7	CASRGDAFSYEQYF	TGTGCCAGCAGGGGGGACGCCTTCTCCTACGAGCAGTACTTC
TRBV29-1	.	few	TRBJ1-2	CSDEGRKNYGYTF	TGCAGCGATGAGGGGAGGAAGAACTATGGCTATACCTTC
TRBV12-3/TRBV12-4	.	many	TRBJ1-2	CASSLRTALFYGYTF	TGTGCCAGCAGTCTCAGGACAGCCCTATTCTATGGCTACACCTTC
TRBV11-2	TRBD2	many	TRBJ2-4	CASRGLAGALLDIQYF	TGTGCCAGCAGGGGACTAGCGGGAGCCCTTTTAGACATTCAGTACTTC
TRBV12-3/TRBV12-4	.	.	TRBJ1-1	CASGSGTNLNTGAFF	TGTGCCAGCGGGTCCGGGACGAACTTGAACACTGGAGCTTTCTTT
TRBV6-1	TRBD2	few	TRBJ2-7	CASSRGGVDEQYF	TGTGCCAGCAGTAGGGGAGGGGTCGACGAGCAGTACTTC
TRBV6-1	TRBD1	.	TRBJ1-2	CASSPTDRGPKHYGYTF	TGTGCCAGCAGTCCTACTGACAGGGGGCCGAAGCACTATGGCTACACCTTC
TRBV20-1	TRBD2	few	TRBJ2-7	CSASRTSGTYEQYF	TGCAGTGCTAGCAGGACTAGCGGGACCTACGAGCAGTACTTC
TRBV28	TRBD1	many	TRBJ2-5	CASSRQGLETQYF	TGTGCCAGCAGTCGACAGGGGTTGGAGACCCAGTACTTC
TRBV11-1	.	many	TRBJ2-7	CASSLEVLYEQYF	TGTGCCAGCAGCTTAGAGGTTCTCTACGAGCAGTACTTC
TRBV28	.	many	TRBJ1-2	CASKTGGGGYTF	TGTGCCAGCAAAACGGGGGGAGGCGGCTACACCTTC
TRBV30	.	.	TRBJ1-5	CAWTLGGGQYSNQPQHF	TGTGCCTGGACCCTTGGTGGGGGGCAATATAGCAATCAGCCCCAGCATTTT
TRBV30	TRBD1	few	TRBJ2-6	CAWEVGGQGPGANVLTF	TGTGCCTGGGAAGTAGGAGGACAGGGGCCCGGGGCCAACGTCCTGACTTTC
TRBV12-3/TRBV12-4	.	many	TRBJ1-2	CASSFRIGPGGGYTF	TGTGCCAGCAGTTTTCGTATAGGCCCAGGTGGTGGCTACACCTTC
TRBV7-7	TRBD2	.	TRBJ2-5	CASSLQSGKRETQYF	TGTGCTAGCAGCTTACAAAGCGGGAAAAGGGAGACCCAGTACTTC
TRBV28	.	many	TRBJ2-4	CASSLVPDLAKNIQYF	TGTGCCAGCAGTTTAGTTCCAGACCTAGCCAAAAACATTCAGTACTTC
TRBV7-3	TRBD2	.	TRBJ2-2	CASRSRREGRTGELFF	TGTGCCAGCAGGTCTAGGCGGGAGGGCCGGACCGGGGAGCTGTTTTTT
TRBV27	TRBD1	.	TRBJ2-7	CASSLSTGTAYEQCF	TGTGCCAGCAGTTTGTCTACCGGGACAGCCTACGAGCAGTGCTTC
TRBV2	.	many	TRBJ1-1	CASRESEIQGSGTEAFF	TGTGCCAGCAGGGAATCCGAGATCCAAGGTAGCGGCACTGAAGCTTTCTTT